These 29 T cell receptor beta chains came from one sample sequenced in a study of T cells in Graves' hyperthyroidism and ophthalmopathy. Amplification of TCR beta CDR3 regions used RNA as the template. Primed by the HTBI set, a first-round RT-PCR was run on the TCR CDR3. TCRdb called the multiplex PCR reads again in MiXCR, with one record for every CDR3 protein. This sample has about half a million distinct CDR3 sequences, with roughly 25% found just once. The source material was blood. All receptors come from a young woman with Graves' ophthalmopathy.

In its sample, this clonotype was seen many times. The chain is built from TRBV28 and TRBJ1-2; D possibly corresponds to TRBD1 (5 bases). Trimming cost V 2 bases and J 0 bases, with 10 bases left between them. Looked up from germline, CDR1 is MDHEN and CDR2 is SYDVKM. CDR3 size: 15 residues. CDR3 in amino acids: CASSLIGTPNYGYTF. In nucleotides, the CDR3 is TGTGCCAGCAGTTTAATCGGGACTCCTAACTATGGCTACACCTTC.

The chain's CDR3 is CASSPGAAVGTEAFF. The CDR3 region has the DNA TGTGCCAGCTCACCGGGGGCGGCGGTCGGCACTGAAGCTTTCTTT. The V and J genes are TRBV18 and TRBJ1-1, with D tentatively TRBD1 (6 bases). The ends were cut back, 3 bases at V and 4 bases at J, with 15 bases in the middle. The CDR3 spans 15 residues. Germline V gene lookup returns CDR1 KGHSH and CDR2 LQKENI.

The chain carries TRBV6-5 and TRBJ2-5; D is perhaps TRBD1 (6 bases). Germline V lookup: CDR1 MNHEY, CDR2 SVGAGI. Trimming took off 2 bases at V and 2 bases at J, with 12 bases between the two ends. The CDR3 is 15 amino acids. The CDR3 is CASSYTRGRQETQYF. The CDR3 region has the DNA TGTGCCAGCAGTTACACGAGGGGGAGACAAGAGACCCAGTACTTC.

The rearrangement uses TRBV20-1 and TRBJ1-2, with 11 bases matching TRBD1. CDR1 is DFQATT and CDR2 is SNEGSKA in the germline V gene (reference sequence). After removal of 5 bases from V and 0 bases from J, the junction contained 5 bases not matched to a gene. The CDR3 covers 15 residues. The CDR3 DNA is TGCAGTGCTGGACAGGGGGCGAATCCTAACTATGGCTACACCTTC. Protein: CSAGQGANPNYGYTF.

This clonotype was counted a few times. V is TRBV2 and J is TRBJ1-4; D is ambiguous. This CDR3 is built from 14 residues. With 4 bases removed from V and 8 bases from J, the gap between germline ends came to 14 bases. Looked up from germline, CDR1 is SNHLY and CDR2 is FYNNEI. CDR3 nucleotides: TGTGCCAGCAGTGTCTCCCCGTCGAAGGAAAAACTGTTTTTT. It translates to CASSVSPSKEKLFF.

The table lists this clonotype with a few counts. The chain's CDR3 is CASSEKYGELFF. The CDR3 nucleotides are TGTGCCAGCAGTGAAAAATACGGGGAGCTGTTTTTT. The chain is built from TRBV2 and TRBJ2-2; D is undetermined. CDR3 length: 12 amino acids. Germline V CDR1 and CDR2: SNHLY, FYNNEI. Trimming took 2 bases from V and 7 from J, leaving 5 bases between them.

In its sample, this clonotype was seen a few times. The chain is built from TRBV9 and TRBJ2-2; the D is unclear. Germline V gene sequence: CDR1 SGDLS, CDR2 YYNGEE. The V end was cut by 0 bases, the J end by 0 bases, with 9 bases between. The CDR3 is made up of 16 amino acids. CDR3 region: CASSVGPRSNTGELFF. The CDR3 DNA reads TGTGCCAGCAGCGTAGGGCCTCGATCGAACACCGGGGAGCTGTTTTTT.

The table lists this clonotype with many counts. The rearrangement joins TRBV16 to TRBJ1-1, with a possible D match to TRBD1 (5 bases). CDR1 is KGHSY and CDR2 is FQNENV in the germline V gene. V was cut by 0 bases and J by 1 base, with 15 bases left in between. The CDR3 totals 17 residues. CDR3 protein: CASSQSGVGLKNTEAFF. DNA of the CDR3: TGTGCCAGCAGCCAATCGGGGGTGGGGTTAAAGAACACTGAAGCTTTCTTT. Full variable domain (missing parts from reference TRBV16 and TRBJ1-1): GEEVAQTPKHLVRGEGQKAKLYCAPIKGHSYVFWYQQVLKNEFKFLISFQNENVFDETGMPKERFSAKCLPNSPCSLEIQATKLEDSAVYFCASSQSGVGLKNTEAFFGQGTRLTVV.

This clonotype was seen more than once but under ten times. The chain recombines TRBV6-1 with TRBJ2-2; D may be TRBD1 or TRBD2 (5 bases each). Trimming cost V 6 bases and J 3 bases, with 17 bases left between them. This CDR3 is built from 16 residues. Germline V gives CDR1 MNHNS, CDR2 SASEGT. CDR3 sequence: CASSLLGVGDTGELFF. In DNA form, the CDR3 reads TGTGCCAGCAGCCTCCTAGGGGTGGGGGACACCGGGGAGCTGTTTTTT.

The rearrangement joins TRBV12-3 or TRBV12-4 to TRBJ1-1; tentative D call: TRBD1 (6 bases). This CDR3 contains 16 residues. V was shortened by 4 bases and J by 1 base, with 16 bases between the two germline ends. Here the CDR3 DNA reads TGTGCCAGCAGTTCCTTTTTCGGAGGGGGGAACACTGAAGCTTTCTTT. Translating it yields CASSSFFGGGNTEAFF.

This clonotype has at least ten counts. J is TRBJ1-1 and V is TRBV20-1; D unresolved. CDR3 length: 13 amino acids. Germline CDR1 reads DFQATT; CDR2 reads SNEGSKA (reference sequence). The V end lost 1 base, the J end lost 1 base, and 7 bases lay between the germline ends. The CDR3: CSARVPGNTEAFF. The DNA for the CDR3 is TGCAGTGCTAGAGTGCCGGGGAACACTGAAGCTTTCTTT.

This clonotype was observed at least ten times. The genes are TRBV19 and TRBJ2-5; D possibly corresponds to TRBD1 (5 bases). In germline, CDR1 is LNHDA, CDR2 SQIVND (reference sequence). V was pared by 5 bases and J by 0 bases, with 16 bases between. The CDR3 is 16 residues long. The CDR3 sequence: CASSVTETDYQETQYF. In DNA, the CDR3 is TGTGCCAGTAGTGTTACCGAGACAGATTACCAAGAGACCCAGTACTTC.

The CDR3 region is CASSGQRRSSYEQYF. The CDR3 DNA reads as TGTGCCAGCAGCGGACAAAGAAGAAGCTCCTACGAGCAGTACTTC. This chain joins TRBV12-3 or TRBV12-4 and TRBJ2-7, with D tentatively TRBD1 (5 bases). Trimming left V 6 bases short and J 0 bases short, with 15 bases between. The length of the CDR3 is 15 residues.

This clonotype showed up many times. This rearrangement joins TRBV6-5 to TRBJ1-5, with D uncertain. From germline, CDR1 is MNHEY and CDR2 SVGAGI. This CDR3 region has 16 residues. Trimming took 2 bases from V and 0 from J, leaving 11 bases between them. The CDR3 protein is CASSYPDGYSNQPQHF. The CDR3 DNA reads TGTGCCAGCAGTTACCCGGACGGTTATAGCAATCAGCCCCAGCATTTT.

This clonotype was seen only a few times. The chain recombines TRBV19 with TRBJ2-6; D is ambiguous. This CDR3 has 16 amino acids. Trimming took off 1 base at V and 0 bases at J, with 7 bases between the two ends. CDR1 and CDR2 (germline): LNHDA, SQIVND (reference sequence). CDR3: CASSIGGSSGANVLTF. The CDR3 DNA reads as TGTGCCAGTAGTATAGGAGGCAGCTCTGGGGCCAACGTCCTGACTTTC.

There are many counts of this clonotype. The chain uses TRBV15 and TRBJ2-5; D is possibly TRBD1 (5 bases). Germline lookup yields CDR1 LNHNV and CDR2 YYDKDF (reference sequence). The V end lost 3 bases, the J end lost 1 base, and 15 bases lay between the germline ends. This CDR3 comprises 16 residues. CDR3 region: CATSSGANPLQETQYF. CDR3 coding DNA: TGTGCCACCAGCAGTGGGGCGAATCCCCTCCAAGAGACCCAGTACTTC.

This clonotype was observed a handful of times. The chain is built from TRBV11-2 and TRBJ1-2, with a tentative D call TRBD1 (6 bases). This CDR3 comprises 17 residues. The germline CDR1 and CDR2 sequences are SGHAT and FQNNGV. V shed 1 base and J shed 8 bases, with 23 bases lying between them. Here the CDR3 DNA reads TGTGCCAGCAGCTTAGGTGGCAGGGGATGGCTGTTTTCGGGCTACACCTTC. Amino acids: CASSLGGRGWLFSGYTF. Based on the CDR3 plus reference TRBV11-2 and TRBJ1-2, the full variable domain is EAGVAQSPRYKIIEKRQSVAFWCNPISGHATLYWYQQILGQGPKLLIQFQNNGVVDDSQLPKDRFSAERLKGVDSTLKIQPAKLEDSAVYLCASSLGGRGWLFSGYTFGSGTRLTVV.

This clonotype has a count of ten or more. The chain joins TRBV6-1 to TRBJ2-7; D is unresolved. Trimming removed 0 bases from V and 2 bases from J, with 11 bases in between. In germline, CDR1 is MNHNS, CDR2 SASEGT. The CDR3 is made up of 15 amino acids. CDR3 residues: CASSEARGFPYEQYF. The CDR3 region has the DNA TGTGCCAGCAGTGAAGCTCGCGGATTCCCCTACGAGCAGTACTTC.

At least ten counts were recorded for this clonotype. The chain uses TRBV20-1 and TRBJ1-2, with 8 bases aligning to TRBD1. Germline V lookup: CDR1 DFQATT, CDR2 SNEGSKA (reference sequence). The CDR3 runs 12 residues. The CDR3: CRGTGGDYGYTF. CDR3 nucleotide sequence: TGCAGGGGTACAGGGGGAGACTATGGCTACACCTTC.

This clonotype was detected ten times or more. The chain is built from TRBV6-1 and TRBJ1-5, with TRBD1 as a possible D gene (6 bases). The CDR3 length is 15 residues. The V gene's germline CDR1 is MNHNS and CDR2 SASEGT. Trimming stripped 2 bases from V and 4 bases from J, with 12 bases between. CDR3 region: CASSEFGGGNQPQHF. As DNA, the CDR3 is TGTGCCAGCAGTGAATTTGGGGGCGGAAATCAGCCCCAGCATTTT.

This clonotype was observed at least ten times. The CDR3 DNA reads TGCAGCGTTGTTCGGGGTACGGGTGAACGCTACACCTTC. Protein product: CSVVRGTGERYTF. This chain joins TRBV29-1 and TRBJ1-2; D unclear. The V end was cut by 4 bases, the J end by 9 bases, with 18 bases between. This CDR3 has 13 residues. Germline V gene data show CDR1 as SQVTM and CDR2 as ANQGSEA. Combining the CDR3 with reference TRBV29-1 and TRBJ1-2 gives the whole variable domain SAVISQKPSRDICQRGTSLTIQCQVDSQVTMMFWYRQQPGQSLTLIATANQGSEATYESGFVIDKFPISRPNLTFSTLTVSNMSPEDSSIYLCSVVRGTGERYTFGSGTRLTVV.

This clonotype appeared many times. The junction differs from germline at one of its ends, possibly a read error. The chain carries TRBV5-1 and TRBJ1-2, with D uncertain. This CDR3 has 13 amino acids. Germline lookup yields CDR1 SGHRS and CDR2 YFSETQ. CDR3 loop: CASSLGSGDGYTF. In DNA, the CDR3 is TGTGCCAGCAGCTTAGGGTCTGGAGACGGCTACACCTTC. Together with reference TRBV5-1 and TRBJ1-2, the CDR3 gives the full variable domain: KAGVTQTPRYLIKTRGQQVTLSCSPISGHRSVSWYQQTPGQGLQFLFEYFSETQRNKGNFPGRFSGRQFSNSRSEMNVSTLELGDSALYLCASSLGSGDGYTFGSGTRLTVV.

This chain's CDR3 is CASTLGWGNYGYTF. The DNA of the CDR3 is TGTGCCAGTACCCTAGGGTGGGGAAACTATGGCTACACCTTC. The chain is built from TRBV19 and TRBJ1-2; D unresolved. From germline, CDR1 is LNHDA and CDR2 SQIVND (reference sequence). This CDR3 region has 14 residues. Deletions cut 7 bases from V and 2 bases from J, with 14 bases between.

Concerning this clonotype itself: A read error may produce the germline difference seen at one junction end. V and J are TRBV14 and TRBJ1-1; 9 nucleotides agree with TRBD1. Germline lookup yields CDR1 SGHDN and CDR2 FVKESK. There are 18 residues in the CDR3. The chain's CDR3 is CTSSQGQGSVGGNTEAFF. Here the CDR3 DNA reads TGTACCAGCAGCCAGGGACAGGGATCTGTTGGTGGAAACACTGAAGCTTTCTTT.

This clonotype was seen ten or more times. V usage is TRBV6-2 or TRBV6-3 and J usage is TRBJ1-1; tentatively, D is TRBD1 (6 bases). V was clipped by 7 bases and J by 3 bases, with 12 bases between them. From germline, CDR1 is MNHEY and CDR2 SVGEGT. The CDR3 contains 13 residues. This chain's CDR3 is CASNTGPDTEAFF. The CDR3 DNA sequence: TGTGCCAGCAATACAGGGCCCGACACTGAAGCTTTCTTT.

This clonotype was seen only once. The chain couples TRBV30 to TRBJ2-7; 9 positions match TRBD1. The CDR3 consists of 14 residues. Germline CDR1 is GTSNPN and CDR2 is SVGIG (reference sequence). The V and J ends lost 3 bases and 6 bases, in that order; junction bases with no gene match: 9. The CDR3 sequence is CAWRSSGQGGEQYF. CDR3 DNA: TGTGCCTGGAGATCTTCGGGACAGGGCGGCGAGCAGTACTTC. Full variable domain (remainder filled in from reference TRBV30 and TRBJ2-7): SQTIHQWPATLVQPVGSPLSLECTVEGTSNPNLYWYRQAAGRGLQLLFYSVGIGQISSEVPQNLSASRPQDRQFILSSKKLLLSDSGFYLCAWRSSGQGGEQYFGPGTRLTVT.

This clonotype was seen ten or more times. The chain carries TRBV20-1 and TRBJ2-7; D ambiguous. The CDR3 is made up of 11 amino acids. Trimming left V 5 bases short and J 7 bases short, with 12 bases between. Germline assignment: CDR1 DFQATT and CDR2 SNEGSKA (reference sequence). The CDR3 is CSAFSPREQYF. CDR3 in DNA: TGCAGTGCTTTTTCCCCCCGGGAGCAGTACTTC.

This clonotype turned up a few times. The chain couples TRBV20-1 to TRBJ1-1; a possible D gene is TRBD1 (5 bases). The CDR3 loop spans 13 amino acids. The V end was cut by 6 bases, the J end by 3 bases, with 14 bases between. Germline values: CDR1 DFQATT, CDR2 SNEGSKA (reference sequence). The CDR3 here is CSAVRDGDTEAFF. Here the CDR3 DNA reads TGCAGTGCCGTTCGGGACGGTGACACTGAAGCTTTCTTT.

This clonotype has at least ten counts. This chain joins TRBV7-6 and TRBJ2-7, with 7 nucleotides matching TRBD1. The CDR3 has 13 residues. CDR1 is SGHVS, CDR2 FNYEAQ, per germline. J lost 3 bases, V lost 2 bases, and 1 base had no gene match. As DNA, the CDR3 is TGTGCCAGCAGCTTACACAGGGGCTACGAGCAGTACTTC. Translation: CASSLHRGYEQYF.